What follows are 28 T cell receptor beta chains derived from one specimen sequenced in a study of blood T cell repertoires in COVID-19. Sequenced by immunoSEQ multiplex PCR; TCRdb stores in-frame clones only, minus some. The sample holds about 250,000 clones, roughly 85% seen once. Sequences were obtained from peripheral blood. The receptors were gathered from a man aged 50 to 60 with COVID-19, enrolled during active disease.

CDR3 residues: CASSPTSGGSYTGELFF. DNA for the CDR3: TGTGCCAGCAGCCCGACTAGCGGGGGGTCCTACACCGGGGAGCTGTTTTTT. The chain recombines TRBV7-3 with TRBJ2-2; the match to TRBD2 covers 13 bases. Germline trimming cut 5 bases from V and 3 bases from J; bases unmatched to any gene: 6. The CDR3 consists of 17 residues. CDR1 and CDR2 (germline): SGHTA, FQGTGA.

V usage is TRBV19 and J usage is TRBJ2-1; a possible D gene is TRBD2 (6 bases). Trimming took off 6 bases at V and 1 base at J, with 13 bases between the two ends. CDR3 length: 15 amino acids. Germline CDR1 LNHDA, CDR2 SQIVND (reference sequence). CDR3 sequence (DNA): TGTGCCAGTAGACCCGGGGGTAATTCCTACAATGAGCAGTTCTTC. It is translated as CASRPGGNSYNEQFF.

The chain uses TRBV7-2 and TRBJ1-1; D gene ambiguous. Germline-derived CDR1 and CDR2 are SGHTA and FQGNSA. V lost 1 base, J lost 0 bases, and 6 bases lay in between. The CDR3 consists of 14 residues. CDR3 DNA: TGTGCCAGCAGCTTAGGACGGGTGAACACTGAAGCTTTCTTT. Amino acids: CASSLGRVNTEAFF.

The chain uses TRBV5-1 and TRBJ2-1; 9 nucleotides align to TRBD1. Germline V lookup: CDR1 SGHRS, CDR2 YFSETQ. The length of the CDR3 is 15 residues. J lost 5 bases, V lost 3 bases, and 6 bases had no gene match. The CDR3 loop reads CASSSRDRVNNEQFF. In DNA form, the CDR3 reads TGCGCCAGCAGCTCCCGGGACAGGGTAAACAATGAGCAGTTCTTC.

This rearrangement joins TRBV7-3 to TRBJ2-2; TRBD2 matches 9 bases. Germline V gene data show CDR1 as SGHTA and CDR2 as FQGTGA. J lost 7 bases, V lost 5 bases, and 8 bases had no gene match. The CDR3 loop spans 15 amino acids. Here the CDR3 DNA reads TGTGCCAGCAGCCATGGGACTAGCACGGGCGGGGAGCTGTTTTTT. It is translated as CASSHGTSTGGELFF.

This sequence joins TRBV5-1 and TRBJ1-2; weak D call: TRBD1 (6 bases). Germline lookup yields CDR1 SGHRS and CDR2 YFSETQ. The V end lost 4 bases, the J end lost 8 bases, and 12 bases lay between the germline ends. The CDR3 length is 12 residues. CDR3 DNA sequence: TGCGCCAGCAGCCCTACAGGGTTAGGCTACACCTTC. Protein sequence: CASSPTGLGYTF.

The CDR3 region is CASSNQRGYNEQFF. The CDR3 nucleotides are TGTGCCAGTAGTAACCAGCGGGGTTACAATGAGCAGTTCTTC. The rearrangement links TRBV19 to TRBJ2-1; 7 bases are shared with TRBD2. There are 14 residues in the CDR3. With 4 bases clipped from V and 4 bases from J, the junction kept 4 bases outside the gene matches. Germline-derived CDR1 and CDR2 are LNHDA and SQIVND (reference sequence).

V gene TRBV14 combines with J gene TRBJ2-3; perhaps TRBD2 as D (6 bases). Germline CDR1 is SGHDN and CDR2 is FVKESK. Trimming cost V 1 base and J 10 bases, with 12 bases left between them. The CDR3 length is 13 residues. The CDR3 DNA follows: TGTGCCAGCAGCCAAGTGGTCGCGGGGCCGCAGTATTTT. Its translation: CASSQVVAGPQYF.

This chain connects TRBV19 to TRBJ1-6; the D gene is possibly TRBD1 (5 bases). Per the germline V gene, CDR1 is LNHDA and CDR2 is SQIVND (reference sequence). V was trimmed by 6 bases and J by 6 bases, leaving 12 bases between them. This CDR3 has 14 residues. CDR3 coding DNA: TGTGCCAGTAGGGAGGGGATCCGTAATTCACCCCTCCACTTT. Translating it yields CASREGIRNSPLHF.

The V gene is TRBV6-1, the J gene TRBJ1-2, with D unresolved. Trimming stripped 2 bases from V and 9 bases from J, with 13 bases between. CDR1 is MNHNS and CDR2 is SASEGT in the germline V gene. CDR3 length: 13 residues. CDR3 in DNA: TGTGCCAGCAGTGAAAAATCAGACTTTAGCTACACCTTC. Translating it yields CASSEKSDFSYTF.

The CDR3 coding sequence is TGCGCCAGCAGCTCCTCCGTCGACACTGAAGCTTTCTTT. Encoded protein: CASSSSVDTEAFF. The V call is TRBV5-1, the J call TRBJ1-1; no firm D call. The germline V gene encodes CDR1 SGHRS and CDR2 YFSETQ. CDR3 length: 13 residues. V gave up 3 bases and J gave up 3 bases, with 9 bases separating them.

The gene calls are TRBV9 and TRBJ1-4, with D unclear. CDR1 and CDR2 from the germline V gene are SGDLS and YYNGEE. The germline V and J ends were trimmed by 4 bases and 8 bases, with 12 bases remaining between them. The CDR3 contains 13 residues. CDR3 bases: TGTGCCAGCAGCCCATCTCTGGAGGAAAAACTGTTTTTT. It codes for CASSPSLEEKLFF.

The chain joins TRBV11-1 to TRBJ2-3; 10 bases are a match to TRBD1. Germline-derived CDR1 and CDR2 are SGHAT and FQDESV (reference sequence). Trimming removed 4 bases from V and 5 bases from J; junction bases left unmatched: 6. This CDR3 has 15 amino acids. The CDR3 sequence is CASSSWTGGLDTQYF. The CDR3 nucleotides are TGTGCCAGCAGCTCCTGGACAGGGGGTTTAGATACGCAGTATTTT.

DNA of the CDR3: TGCGCCAGCACCCTACAGGGACCAAGCTCCTACAATGAGCAGTTCTTC. It encodes CASTLQGPSSYNEQFF. V usage is TRBV5-1 and J usage is TRBJ2-1; D is perhaps TRBD1 (6 bases). V was shortened by 6 bases and J by 0 bases, with 16 bases between the two germline ends. The CDR3 is 16 amino acids. CDR1 is SGHRS, CDR2 YFSETQ, per germline.

The chain has TRBV10-3 and TRBJ2-1; 8 bases are shared with TRBD1. V was clipped by 6 bases and J by 0 bases; unmatched bases: 1. Germline V gene sequence: CDR1 ENHRY, CDR2 SYGVKD. The CDR3 has 14 residues. The CDR3 here is CAIRGQDSYNEQFF. CDR3 DNA sequence: TGTGCCATCAGGGGACAGGACTCCTACAATGAGCAGTTCTTC.

V and J are TRBV19 and TRBJ1-5; no reliable D call. The CDR3 consists of 13 residues. Trimming shortened V by 9 bases and J by 0 bases, and 9 bases separated the two germline ends. CDR1 LNHDA and CDR2 SQIVND come from the germline V gene (reference sequence). CDR3 in amino acids: CASGMHSNQPQHF. Here the CDR3 DNA reads TGTGCCAGCGGGATGCATAGCAATCAGCCCCAGCATTTT.

This clone was detected a few times. This chain connects TRBV4-1 to TRBJ1-2; 9 bases map to TRBD1. The germline V gene has CDR1 MGHRA and CDR2 YSYEKL. The V gene end was trimmed by 6 bases and the J gene end by 4 bases; junction bases not matched to a gene: 12. CDR3 size: 16 residues. The CDR3 DNA reads TGCGCCAGCAGAGATATTCCGGGACAGGGACCCTATGGCTACACCTTC. Protein sequence: CASRDIPGQGPYGYTF.

The rearrangement uses TRBV2 and TRBJ1-4, with no clear D. V was pared by 2 bases and J by 8 bases, with 12 bases between. Germline CDR1 SNHLY, CDR2 FYNNEI. The CDR3 is made up of 14 amino acids. The CDR3 here is CASSERREEEKLFF. The CDR3 DNA reads as TGTGCCAGCAGTGAAAGGAGGGAGGAAGAAAAACTGTTTTTT. Looking up the rest from reference TRBV2 and TRBJ1-4 gives the full variable domain: EPEVTQTPSHQVTQMGQEVILRCVPISNHLYFYWYRQILGQKVEFLVSFYNNEISEKSEIFDDQFSVERPDGSNFTLKIRSTKLEDSAMYFCASSERREEEKLFFGSGTQLSVL.

The table lists this clone with a few counts. The CDR3 sequence is CASSFPGSYEQYF. CDR3 nucleotides: TGTGCCAGCAGCTTCCCGGGATCCTACGAGCAGTACTTC. This chain connects TRBV5-4 to TRBJ2-7; D perhaps matches TRBD2 (5 bases). CDR1 SGHNT and CDR2 YYREEE come from the germline V gene (reference sequence). Trimming pared 2 bases from V and 1 base from J, leaving 7 bases between. The CDR3 sequence is 13 residues long.

The V call is TRBV2, the J call TRBJ2-3; D possibly corresponds to TRBD2 (6 bases). V lost 5 bases and J lost 6, with 9 bases in between. Germline assignment: CDR1 SNHLY and CDR2 FYNNEI. This CDR3 region has 12 residues. In nucleotides, the CDR3 is TGTGCCAGCAGTCGCGGGGAGGATACGCAGTATTTT. Residues: CASSRGEDTQYF.

This clone was observed a handful of times. The chain uses TRBV27 and TRBJ1-2; D possibly corresponds to TRBD1 (6 bases). The V end was cut by 7 bases, the J end by 5 bases, with 20 bases between. This CDR3 region has 15 residues. Germline loops: CDR1 MNHEY, CDR2 SMNVEV (reference sequence). CDR3 region: CASKRTLQGPYGYTF. CDR3 sequence (DNA): TGTGCCAGCAAACGGACTTTACAGGGACCGTATGGCTACACCTTC.

This clone was seen a single time. This chain connects TRBV4-2 to TRBJ1-2; 7 bases line up with TRBD1. Per the germline V gene, CDR1 is LGHNA and CDR2 is YNFKEQ. The CDR3 loop spans 15 amino acids. The ends lost 2 bases at V and 4 bases at J; junction bases unmatched: 7. The CDR3 loop reads CASSQPGQTIYGYTF. The CDR3, as DNA: TGTGCCAGCAGCCAACCGGGACAGACGATCTATGGCTACACCTTC.

V usage is TRBV12-3 or TRBV12-4 and J usage is TRBJ1-1; TRBD1 is a possible D gene (5 bases). The V gene lost 3 bases and the J gene lost 4 bases, with 9 bases spanning the gap. The CDR3 consists of 13 residues. The CDR3 coding sequence is TGTGCCAGCAGTTTTGGGGGGGGCACTGAAGCTTTCTTT. Residues: CASSFGGGTEAFF.

This clone was recorded a few times. The CDR3 sequence is CATSDPTKSSYNEQFF. CDR3 DNA sequence: TGTGCCACCAGTGATCCTACTAAGAGCTCCTACAATGAGCAGTTCTTC. This sequence joins TRBV24-1 and TRBJ2-1; D ambiguous. The CDR3 loop spans 16 amino acids. Trimming cost V 3 bases and J 0 bases, with 11 bases left between them. CDR1 KGHDR and CDR2 SFDVKD come from the germline V gene.

The chain uses TRBV5-5 and TRBJ2-7, with 8 bases identical to TRBD2. This CDR3 is built from 11 residues. With 7 bases clipped from V and 3 bases from J, the junction kept 0 bases outside the gene matches. The germline gives CDR1 SGHKS, CDR2 YYEKEE (reference sequence). CDR3 DNA: TGTGCCAGCGGGACTAGCTACGAGCAGTACTTC. It is translated as CASGTSYEQYF.

The chain employs TRBV10-3 and TRBJ2-1; TRBD2 matches at 13 bases. Germline-derived CDR1 and CDR2 are ENHRY and SYGVKD. The J segment lost 9 bases and the V segment lost 7 bases, leaving 15 bases of the junction unmatched. The CDR3 length is 17 residues. The CDR3 bases are TGTGCCATCATGACCCGACCTGGGACTAGCGGGGCCGGTGAGCAGTTCTTC. Translated, it gives CAIMTRPGTSGAGEQFF.

The V and J genes are TRBV28 and TRBJ2-5, with a possible D match to TRBD2 (6 bases). V was clipped by 11 bases and J by 5 bases, with 18 bases between them. Germline values: CDR1 MDHEN, CDR2 SYDVKM. This CDR3 has 13 amino acids. Here the CDR3 DNA reads TGTGCCTCCGCTTCCCGGAGGGTTGAGACCCAGTACTTC. Amino acids: CASASRRVETQYF.

The gene calls are TRBV7-2 and TRBJ2-3, with 8 bases matching TRBD1. From germline, CDR1 is SGHTA and CDR2 FQGNSA. The CDR3 contains 16 residues. J gave up 7 bases and V 2 bases, and 11 bases lay outside the gene matches. In DNA, the CDR3 is TGTGCCAGCAGCTTACGGGCTCGCAGGGGGCAGAATACGCAGTATTTT. It is translated as CASSLRARRGQNTQYF.